These 10 T cell receptor beta chains came from one sample sequenced in a study of blood T cell repertoires in COVID-19. Sequenced by immunoSEQ multiplex PCR; TCRdb stores in-frame clones only, minus some. The sample holds approximately 89,000 clones, 80% seen once. The specimen sequenced was peripheral blood. These receptors were obtained from a woman of 80 years or more with acute or convalescent COVID-19.

This chain uses TRBV4-1 with TRBJ2-5; D is unresolved. CDR3 length: 16 amino acids. The germline V and J ends were trimmed by 4 bases and 5 bases, with 20 bases remaining between them. Per the germline V gene, CDR1 is MGHRA and CDR2 is YSYEKL. CDR3 residues: CASSRVSTASGETQYF. CDR3 nucleotides: TGCGCCAGCAGCCGGGTCAGCACGGCCTCCGGGGAGACCCAGTACTTC.

This chain uses TRBV6-4 with TRBJ2-1, with 8 bases that match TRBD2. The CDR3 consists of 15 residues. V dropped 3 bases and J dropped 5; count of bases not matched to a gene: 6. Germline V gene data show CDR1 as MRHNA and CDR2 as SNTAGT. The CDR3: CASSDTGGPHNEQFF. The CDR3 DNA sequence: TGTGCCAGCAGTGATACGGGGGGGCCCCACAATGAGCAGTTCTTC.

The chain has TRBV5-1 and TRBJ2-7; TRBD1 matches at 7 bases. The CDR3 is made up of 17 amino acids. Germline CDR1 and CDR2: SGHRS and YFSETQ. The J segment lost 9 bases and the V segment lost 1 base, leaving 19 bases of the junction unmatched. The DNA of the CDR3 is TGCGCCAGCAGCTTGTCTTTCCGGGACAGCGAGCGAGGGGGGCAGTACTTC. Its translation: CASSLSFRDSERGGQYF.

As DNA, the CDR3 is TGTGCCAGTAGGCCGGGACAAAATAACTATGGCTACACCTTC. It is translated as CASRPGQNNYGYTF. This chain uses TRBV19 with TRBJ1-2; tentatively, D is TRBD1 (6 bases). In germline, CDR1 is LNHDA, CDR2 SQIVND (reference sequence). V lost 6 bases to trimming and J lost 1 base, with 12 bases between them. CDR3 length: 14 amino acids.

The CDR3 DNA sequence: TGTGCCAGCAGCAAAGCCCTGGACAGGCCACTTTGTTGCACAGATACGCAGTATTTT. Protein sequence: CASSKALDRPLCCTDTQYF. V is TRBV21-1 and J is TRBJ2-3; the DNA was not compared with TRBD1, the D call given in the table. TRBV21-1 is labeled a pseudogene. The CDR3 runs 19 residues.

This chain links TRBV10-2 with TRBJ2-7, with 8 bases lining up with TRBD1. The germline V gene has CDR1 WSHSY and CDR2 SAAADI. There are 15 residues in the CDR3. The J segment lost 2 bases and the V segment lost 2 bases, leaving 5 bases of the junction unmatched. The CDR3 sequence: CASSERDRSPYEQYF. The CDR3 DNA reads TGCGCCAGCAGTGAGAGGGACAGGTCCCCCTACGAGCAGTACTTC.

This clone came up a few times. This rearrangement joins TRBV6-5 to TRBJ1-5; 9 bases agree with TRBD1. J was trimmed by 5 bases and V by 6 bases; bases with no gene match: 8. Germline assignment: CDR1 MNHEY and CDR2 SVGAGI. The CDR3 is 15 amino acids. The CDR3 nucleotides are TGTGCCAGCAGGAGGGGACAGGGTAATGATCAGCCCCAGCATTTT. Encoded protein: CASRRGQGNDQPQHF.

The genes are TRBV3-1 (or the pseudogene TRBV3-2) and TRBJ1-2; TRBD1 agrees at 7 bases. CDR3 size: 14 residues. V dropped 3 bases and J dropped 6; count of bases not matched to a gene: 7. The germline V gene encodes CDR1 LGHDT and CDR2 YNNKEL (reference sequence). The CDR3 protein is CASSQGTVQNGYTF. The CDR3 DNA reads TGTGCCAGCAGCCAGGGGACAGTTCAGAATGGCTACACCTTC.

CDR3 nucleotides: TGTGCCAGCAGCTTACAGGGGAACTATGGCTACACCTTC. Encoded protein: CASSLQGNYGYTF. The chain couples TRBV5-6 to TRBJ1-2; TRBD1 matches at 7 bases. Germline loops: CDR1 SGHDT, CDR2 YYEEEE. Trimming at V came to 2 bases and at J to 2 bases, leaving 0 bases not matched to a gene. The CDR3 totals 13 residues.

This clone has a single count. This sequence joins TRBV3-1 (or the pseudogene TRBV3-2) and TRBJ1-2, with 8 bases aligning to TRBD1. CDR1 is LGHDT, CDR2 YNNKEL, per germline (reference sequence). This CDR3 has 15 residues. The V gene end was trimmed by 1 base and the J gene end by 4 bases; junction bases not matched to a gene: 5. Here the CDR3 DNA reads TGTGCCAGCAGCCAAGCAGGGGGCCAATTCTATGGCTACACCTTC. As protein: CASSQAGGQFYGYTF.